What follows is one TCR beta chain and its context. What it binds is not known. At the survey level, the v3.0 immunoSEQ assay was run. Method: immunoSEQ multiplex PCR; TCRdb's copy keeps in-frame clones and lacks some. The sample lists approximately 20,000 clones, around four fifths seen once, with 9% to 15% in the top ten. This sample was included in a study of long-term antiretroviral therapy in people with HIV. The study, taken as a whole, reports: In the period from the mid-2000s to the late 2010s, blood was collected, possibly under older ART regimens.

Germline loops: CDR1 LNHDA, CDR2 SQIVND (reference sequence). The V end was cut by 6 bases, the J end by 6 bases, with 10 bases between. The CDR3 is made up of 12 amino acids. V gene TRBV19 combines with J gene TRBJ2-3; a weak D match, TRBD2 (5 bases). This TCR was sampled from a man aged 35-49 years with HIV. The sample in question was unsorted PBMCs, obtained 1.6 years after starting antiretroviral therapy. This CDR3 is CASSRTGDTQYF. CDR3 coding DNA: TGTGCCAGTAGCCGGACTGGGGATACGCAGTATTTT.